This T cell receptor beta chain was identified in a study of CD8 T cells in ankylosing spondylitis. General observations from the study: Peripheral blood held disease-linked clones only at relatively low frequency, and these were CD8+. Matched synovial fluid from ankylosing spondylitis patients was reported to be enriched for disease-linked clones. Apparently characteristic of ankylosing spondylitis blood was a TCR beta motif (about eight highly homologous variants).

V lost 7 bases, J lost 1 base, and 6 bases lay in between. Looked up from germline, CDR1 is KGHDR and CDR2 is SFDVKD. CDR3 size: 13 residues. This clonotype was counted between two and nine times. Its cognate antigen is unknown. In making TCR beta libraries, quantitative 5'-RACE with molecular barcodes was used. Each CDR3 protein gets one entry after TCRdb re-called the 5' RACE reads with MiXCR. The table lists 250,000 to 300,000 distinct CDR3 sequences, over 15% of them singletons, with 7.8% in the top ten. This clonotype was obtained from a male donor with ankylosing spondylitis or in good health (not recorded which). The chain employs TRBV24-1 and TRBJ2-2, with D perhaps matching TRBD1 (6 bases). Sequenced: blood, either unsorted or a sorted T cell fraction (not recorded which). CDR3 nucleotide sequence: TGTGCCACCAGGGGACAGAACACCGGGGAGCTGTTTTTT. The encoded protein is CATRGQNTGELFF.